This T cell receptor beta chain was retrieved from a study of shared clonotypes between healthy human individuals. CD4+ cell separation produced CD45RA+ naive and CD45RA-negative memory subsets. Per the germline V gene, CDR1 is MGHRA and CDR2 is YSYEKL. The CDR3 extends over 16 amino acids. J gave up 7 bases and V 0 bases, and 9 bases lay outside the gene matches. Produced via immunoSEQ multiplex PCR; TCRdb's table is partial and in-frame only. The sample lists about 2.5 million clones, 85% to 95% occurring once. This clonotype was obtained from a man between 18 and 35 years old in good health. Some clones in this sample may be carry-over from other donors' samples. Sequencing was performed on naive CD4+ T cells from PBMCs. Subset here: CD45RA+ positively selected. This rearrangement joins TRBV4-1 to TRBJ2-7; 10 bases match TRBD2. As DNA, the CDR3 is TGCGCCAGCAGCCAAGATCCTTCTAGCGGGAGTGGAGAGCAGTACTTC. Translating it yields CASSQDPSSGSGEQYF.